Included here is one TCR beta chain sequence, with context. Its target is not known. These data belong to a study of response to subunit inactivated influenza vaccine. Overall study results and limits: Authors suggested each seasonal flu vaccination may recruit only limited numbers of new T cells.

TCRdb independently ran MiXCR on the RT-PCR reads; one entry per CDR3 protein. The sample includes hundreds of thousands of distinct CDR3 sequences, around 14% of them seen just once. Germline V CDR1 and CDR2: MDHEN, SYDVKM. Trimming took 7 bases from V and 9 from J; bases not matched to a gene: 3. The CDR3 is made up of 13 amino acids. V and J are TRBV28 and TRBJ1-6, with 10 bases aligning to TRBD1. This sequence was found in a man aged 50 or older who received an inactivated influenza vaccine. The sequencing used PBMCs from blood, collected less than 13 days after vaccination. The CDR3 DNA is TGTGCCAGCACCGGGACAGGGGTTTCACCCCTCCACTTT. It translates to CASTGTGVSPLHF.